A single sample is the source of the 11 T cell receptor beta chains below, sequenced in a study of blood T cell repertoires in COVID-19. TCRdb's copy holds only in-frame clones and misses some; the assay was immunoSEQ multiplex PCR. The table has some 380,000 clones, roughly 88% seen once. What was sequenced was PBMCs or T cells enriched from blood (not recorded which). The source is a woman in her thirties or forties with acute COVID-19.

This sequence joins TRBV7-9 and TRBJ1-1; unclear D gene. V was pared by 1 base and J by 6 bases, with 18 bases between. The CDR3 sequence is 16 residues long. CDR1 and CDR2 from the germline V gene are SEHNR and FQNEAQ (reference sequence). The CDR3 coding sequence is TGTGCCAGCAGCTTAGAGTTTCGTGGGAGGTTGGCTGAAGCTTTCTTT. Translating it yields CASSLEFRGRLAEAFF. Full variable domain (outside the CDR3, taken from reference TRBV7-9 and TRBJ1-1): DTGVSQNPRHKITKRGQNVTFRCDPISEHNRLYWYRQTLGQGPEFLTYFQNEAQLEKSRLLSDRFSAERPKGSFSTLEIQRTEQGDSAMYLCASSLEFRGRLAEAFFGQGTRLTVV.

This chain links TRBV7-8 with TRBJ1-2; TRBD1 aligns across 9 bases. CDR3 size: 13 residues. Trimming removed 4 bases from V and 4 bases from J; junction bases left unmatched: 1. CDR1 is SGHVS and CDR2 is FQNEAQ in the germline V gene. The CDR3 region is CASSSGQGYGYTF. In DNA form, the CDR3 reads TGTGCCAGCAGCTCGGGACAGGGCTATGGCTACACCTTC.

V gene TRBV7-9 combines with J gene TRBJ2-7; 7 bases align to TRBD1. Trimming took 1 base from V and 2 from J; bases not matched to a gene: 5. The CDR3 runs 15 residues. Germline loops: CDR1 SEHNR, CDR2 FQNEAQ (reference sequence). The CDR3 bases are TGTGCCAGCAGCTTAGTCCCAGGGGGAACCTACGAGCAGTACTTC. It translates to CASSLVPGGTYEQYF. The full variable domain, completed using reference TRBV7-9 and TRBJ2-7, is DTGVSQNPRHKITKRGQNVTFRCDPISEHNRLYWYRQTLGQGPEFLTYFQNEAQLEKSRLLSDRFSAERPKGSFSTLEIQRTEQGDSAMYLCASSLVPGGTYEQYFGPGTRLTVT.

This chain joins TRBV6-5 and TRBJ2-2; a possible D gene is TRBD1 (6 bases). CDR3 size: 15 residues. The germline V and J ends were trimmed by 10 bases and 1 base, with 16 bases remaining between them. Germline CDR1 is MNHEY and CDR2 is SVGAGI. This CDR3 is CATTRARGNTGELFF. The CDR3 DNA reads as TGTGCCACCACCAGGGCCAGGGGGAACACCGGGGAGCTGTTTTTT.

The chain uses TRBV21-1 and TRBJ1-1; no check of the table's D call, TRBD1, against the DNA was made. TRBV21-1 is a pseudogene segment. This CDR3 region has 16 residues. CDR3 sequence reads: CASSTYRQDTNTEAFF. DNA of the CDR3: TGTGCCAGCAGCACCTACCGACAGGACACGAACACTGAAGCTTTCTTT.

The rearrangement links TRBV6-5 to TRBJ1-1; D possibly corresponds to TRBD1 (6 bases). V was shortened by 7 bases and J by 3 bases, with 12 bases between the two germline ends. The germline V gene has CDR1 MNHEY and CDR2 SVGAGI. This CDR3 contains 13 residues. The CDR3 loop is CASITGPDTEAFF. The CDR3 DNA is TGTGCCAGCATAACAGGGCCGGACACTGAAGCTTTCTTT.

V usage is TRBV30 and J usage is TRBJ2-7, with 9 bases lining up with TRBD1. The germline gives CDR1 GTSNPN, CDR2 SVGIG (reference sequence). With V trimmed by 0 bases and J by 4 bases, 4 bases remained unmatched. CDR3 length equals 14 residues. For the CDR3, the DNA is TGTGCCTGGAGTGTCCAGGGACAGGGTTACGAGCAGTACTTC. Translated: CAWSVQGQGYEQYF.

The chain joins TRBV13 to TRBJ1-2; D perhaps matches TRBD1 (5 bases). CDR3 length equals 14 residues. Germline values: CDR1 PRHDT, CDR2 FYEKMQ (reference sequence). V was pared by 7 bases and J by 9 bases, with 21 bases between. Written as DNA, the CDR3 is TGTGCCAGCAACTATCAAGGGGTGGTGCGGAGCTACACCTTC. It specifies CASNYQGVVRSYTF. The complete variable domain, with remaining parts taken from reference TRBV13 and TRBJ1-2, reads AAGVIQSPRHLIKEKRETATLKCYPIPRHDTVYWYQQGPGQDPQFLISFYEKMQSDKGSIPDRFSAQQFSDYHSELNMSSLELGDSALYFCASNYQGVVRSYTFGSGTRLTVV.

The chain employs TRBV30 and TRBJ1-6; 10 bases are shared with TRBD1. This CDR3 contains 14 residues. The trim removed 2 bases at V and 8 bases at J, leaving 3 bases unmatched. Per the germline V gene, CDR1 is GTSNPN and CDR2 is SVGIG (reference sequence). The CDR3 DNA reads TGTGCCTGGAGTCCGGGGACAGGGGATTCACCCCTCCACTTT. Its protein is CAWSPGTGDSPLHF.

The V and J genes are TRBV11-2 and TRBJ2-6; D is perhaps TRBD1 (6 bases). Looked up from germline, CDR1 is SGHAT and CDR2 is FQNNGV. The V and J ends lost 5 bases and 4 bases respectively, with 12 bases between them. The length of the CDR3 is 15 residues. The CDR3 sequence is CASSAHRAGANVLTF. The DNA for the CDR3 is TGTGCCAGCAGCGCGCACAGGGCCGGGGCCAACGTCCTGACTTTC.

The V call is TRBV24-1, the J call TRBJ1-2; D perhaps matches TRBD1 (5 bases). The V and J ends lost 11 bases and 8 bases respectively, with 11 bases between them. The CDR3 spans 10 residues. The germline V gene has CDR1 KGHDR and CDR2 SFDVKD. Written as DNA, the CDR3 is TGTGCCATGCAGGGCGACGGCTACACCTTC. As protein: CAMQGDGYTF.